The clone carrying this T cell receptor beta chain was counted a single time. Antigen: not known. The junction shows a germline mismatch at one end, possibly a read error. The library came from three nested PCR rounds adapted from ARM-PCR protocols. TCRdb processed the multiplex PCR reads anew with MiXCR; each CDR3 protein has one entry. Of around 200,000 distinct CDR3 sequences listed, about two thirds are singletons. These data belong to a study of tumor and adjacent non-tumor tissue in lung cancer. Study as a whole: Patients were aged about 30 to 85, approximately 11 men and 5 women, stage I to III.

Study-wide results and caveats: Tumor TCR diversity, when higher, was linked to shorter survival.

RNA was extracted from bulk tissue without any cell sorting. The sequenced sample consisted of lung tumor tissue. The source of this sequence is a man in his fifties or sixties with non-small cell lung cancer.

CDR3 in amino acids: CSVEVGGKGHEQQF. CDR3 DNA sequence: TGCAGCGTTGAAGTTGGGGGAAAGGGCCACGAGCAGCAATTC. The chain has TRBV29-1 and TRBJ2-7; D may be TRBD1 or TRBD2 (5 bases each). The CDR3 extends over 14 amino acids. Germline loops: CDR1 SQVTM, CDR2 ANQGSEA.